This TCR beta chain was identified during a study of molecular identifiers for immune sequencing clone quantification. Study as a whole: Replicates split RNA from roughly 21,000 or 96,000 naive CD8 cells five ways, and the researchers sequenced four portions. Regarding the study as a whole: It was shown that clones above 20 RNA copies held over 98% of effector molecules, but under 1% in naive cells.

A single count supports this clonotype. The antigen remains unidentified. This may stem from a read error, because a much larger clone lies one nucleotide away. CD8+CD4-CCR7+CD45RA+ sorting gave the naive CD8 T cells. The CDR3 is 13 amino acids. Germline values: CDR1 MNHEY, CDR2 SVGEGT. Trimming took 4 bases from V and 6 from J, leaving 10 bases between them. Previously reported methods and listed TCR primers produced the bulk TCR libraries. Via MiXCR, TCRdb re-called the PCR reads, giving one row per CDR3 protein. The table lists 70,000 to 90,000 distinct CDR3 sequences, about 21% of them singletons. The sequence derives from a human donor in good health. Some libraries in this study had Jurkat cell RNA spiked in. The sequenced sample consisted of naive CD8+ T cells from blood, with Jurkat cell RNA spiked in. This sample's subset: FACS-sorted CD8+CD4-CCR7+CD45RA+ naive T cells. V and J are TRBV6-2 or TRBV6-3 and TRBJ1-5, with a possible D match to TRBD1 (5 bases). The CDR3 loop reads CASSWDGSQPQHF. CDR3 nucleotides: TGTGCCAGCAGTTGGGACGGAAGTCAGCCCCAGCATTTT.